This T cell receptor (beta chain) is from a study of spatial heterogeneity in lung cancer (dated by TCRdb to the late 2010s). Background on the whole study: Beta-chain transcripts were consistently detected in greater numbers than alpha-chain transcripts, which likely reflected higher beta-chain transcript abundance. In the raw uncorrected reads, each unique combination of TCR and UMI appeared more than ten times on average. In non-small cell lung cancer, the study quantitatively compared TCR alpha and beta repertoires across several tumor regions, matched nontumor lung, and blood. Nonsynonymous mutation counts, determined by whole-exome sequencing of tumor tissue, were related to TCR repertoire features. Both alpha and beta chains were TCR-sequenced in samples taken at surgery, namely 220 tumor regions, 63 to 70 matched nontumor lung samples and around 53 PBMC samples. The research as a whole found: Ubiquitous expanded tumor TCRs were detected in blood more often at tumor resection than at routine follow-up. Additional single-cell paired TCR alpha and beta sequencing was considered necessary to confirm, at a functional level, the hypothesis that regional TCRs recognize regional mutations.

A remark on this clonotype: The antigen this receptor binds is unknown. Base qualities were left out, and no much larger clone turns up one base away.

From the germline V gene (reference sequence), CDR1 is SEHNR and CDR2 is FQNEAQ. The V end loses 5 bases and the J end loses 5 bases, and a stretch of 6 bases separates them. Spanning cysteine to phenylalanine, the CDR3 consists of 12 amino acids. Only the CDR3 portion is preserved as DNA: 36 bases, with reading frame beginning at the first base. The time point label for this specimen denotes: sample taken at primary tumor resection. For TCR sequencing, whole RNA was extracted from tumor and nontumor lung tissue, or from cryopreserved PBMC samples, and no cell sorting was done. Samples were obtained from 70 to 85 patients with early-stage, untreated non-small cell lung cancer from the lung TRACERx cohort. Only patients for whom sufficient RNA was available from at least two tumor regions were selected for TCR sequencing. Libraries were prepared through 5' RACE. These reads were obtained on a NextSeq 500. In the TCR library protocol, a unique molecular identifier was attached to each TCR cDNA molecule so that PCR and sequencing errors could be corrected. In the source study's methods: Decombinator tools were used for TCR identification, UMI-based error correction and CDR3 extraction. Expanded TCRs were defined as those above a frequency of 2 per 1,000, corresponding to the top 1% of the tumor frequency distribution. Each repertoire was subsampled 100 times to 5,000 TCRs, after which Renyi diversity was computed with the R vegan package. CDR3 similarity networks were constructed using string-kernel similarity of amino acid triplets, with links drawn between CDR3s whose pairwise similarity was above 0.82. TCRdb trimmed the raw reads at Q25, called clones with MiXCR and kept productive beta chains. Rows merge per CDR3 protein into single entries with the most common DNA and genes. The V and J calls reflect TCRdb's pipeline rather than the authors' work. The sample yields 50,000 or so distinct CDR3 sequences; 10% to 15% were counted once. Roughly 45% of the sample belongs to the ten largest clones.

The clonotype was recovered from a female donor with early-stage non-small cell lung cancer. Specimen: PBMCs, collected at surgery. The chain links TRBV7-9 with TRBJ2-2, with TRBD2 tentatively as D gene (5 bases match). The DNA sequence is given as TGTGCCAGCAGCGGAGGTACCGGGGAGCTGTTTTTT. Translated, it reads CASSGGTGELFF.